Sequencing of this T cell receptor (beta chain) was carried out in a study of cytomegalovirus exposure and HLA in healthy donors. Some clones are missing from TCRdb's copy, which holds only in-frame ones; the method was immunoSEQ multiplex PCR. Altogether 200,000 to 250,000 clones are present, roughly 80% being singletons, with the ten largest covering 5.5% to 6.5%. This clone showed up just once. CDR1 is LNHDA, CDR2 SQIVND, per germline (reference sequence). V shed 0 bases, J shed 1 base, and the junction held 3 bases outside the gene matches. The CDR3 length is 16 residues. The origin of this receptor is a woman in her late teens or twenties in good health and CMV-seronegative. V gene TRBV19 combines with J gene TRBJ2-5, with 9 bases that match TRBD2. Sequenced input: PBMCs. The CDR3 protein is CASSIDQAGGQETQYF. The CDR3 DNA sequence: TGTGCCAGTAGTATAGATCAAGCGGGGGGCCAAGAGACCCAGTACTTC.